Presented here are 20 T cell receptor beta chains from one specimen sequenced in a study of T cells in Graves' hyperthyroidism and ophthalmopathy (dated by TCRdb to between 2017 and 2020). Library creation used multiplex PCR. Sequencing used an Illumina HiSeq 2000. Amplification of TCR beta CDR3 regions was carried out from RNA transcripts. For the first round of RT-PCR on the TCR CDR3, the HTBI primer set was used together with the Qiagen OneStep RT-PCR kit. TCRdb reworked the public reads: Q25 trimming with fastp, MiXCR clone assembly, productive beta chains retained. Here each entry gathers all rows of one CDR3 protein and keeps the most common genes and DNA. The sample profile shows approximately 510,000 distinct CDR3 sequences; around 21% of them were found once. The ten largest clones add up to approximately 25% of the sample. The sample consisted of blood. The source is a man aged 18-30 years with Graves' hyperthyroidism.

This clonotype was counted a few times. The chain combines TRBV5-1 with TRBJ2-5; perhaps TRBD2 as D (5 bases). CDR1 SGHRS and CDR2 YFSETQ come from the germline V gene. The CDR3 sequence is 14 residues long. V was cut by 3 bases and J by 5 bases, with 14 bases left in between. CDR3 nucleotide sequence: TGCGCCAGCAGCTCCCAACTAGTAATGGAGACCCAGTACTTC. Translation gives CASSSQLVMETQYF.

Ten or more counts support this clonotype. The chain employs TRBV15 and TRBJ2-7; 8 positions agree with TRBD1. The CDR3 is 15 amino acids. V trimming: 0 bases; J trimming: 5 bases; junction bases outside the gene matches: 6. The germline gives CDR1 LNHNV, CDR2 YYDKDF (reference sequence). The CDR3 region is CATSRDRTGRNEQYF. CDR3 DNA sequence: TGTGCCACCAGCAGAGATCGGACAGGGCGCAACGAGCAGTACTTC.

This clonotype was detected a few times. V is TRBV6-1 and J is TRBJ2-7, with D tentatively TRBD1 (6 bases). The V and J ends lost 1 base and 2 bases respectively, with 9 bases between them. Germline assignment: CDR1 MNHNS and CDR2 SASEGT. This CDR3 has 14 amino acids. The CDR3 loop is CASSEETGPYEQYF. The CDR3 DNA reads TGTGCCAGCAGTGAAGAGACAGGACCCTACGAGCAGTACTTC.

This clonotype was recorded at least ten times. The chain has TRBV15 and TRBJ1-5, with 8 bases fitting TRBD1. The germline CDR1 and CDR2 sequences are LNHNV and YYDKDF (reference sequence). The ends lost 3 bases at V and 4 bases at J; junction bases unmatched: 5. The CDR3 length is 15 residues. The CDR3 DNA is TGTGCCACCAGCAGTGGACAGGGACGTAATCAGCCCCAGCATTTT. Its translation is CATSSGQGRNQPQHF.

The J gene is TRBJ2-7, the V gene TRBV12-3 or TRBV12-4; D is unresolved. The CDR3 length is 15 residues. V lost 2 bases and J 3 bases, leaving 14 bases between the germline ends. CDR3 residues: CASSLTARQFYEQYF. DNA of the CDR3: TGTGCCAGCAGTTTAACGGCTAGACAATTCTACGAGCAGTACTTC.

CDR3 sequence (DNA): TGTGCCAGCAGTCCGCTACAGGGTACGGGCTACGAGCAGTACTTC. Translated, it gives CASSPLQGTGYEQYF. The rearrangement uses TRBV27 and TRBJ2-7, with D possibly TRBD1 on 6 matching bases. CDR1 is MNHEY, CDR2 SMNVEV, per germline (reference sequence). The CDR3 has 15 residues. V was trimmed by 5 bases and J by 3 bases, leaving 17 bases between them.

Ten or more counts support this clonotype. The chain recombines TRBV10-3 with TRBJ2-2; the match to TRBD2 covers 7 bases. Germline V gene sequence: CDR1 ENHRY, CDR2 SYGVKD. Trimming removed 10 bases from V and 4 bases from J; junction bases left unmatched: 6. The CDR3 sequence is 13 residues long. Here the CDR3 DNA reads TGTGCCACCAACGGGGGGTCCACCGGGGAGCTGTTTTTT. Translating it yields CATNGGSTGELFF.

This clonotype was detected only a few times. V is TRBV27 and J is TRBJ2-2; 13 nucleotides align to TRBD2. Germline V gene lookup returns CDR1 MNHEY and CDR2 SMNVEV (reference sequence). The V segment lost 4 bases and the J segment 5 bases; nucleotides outside the gene matches: 13. The CDR3 spans 19 residues. CDR3: CASSWTSGGPLGWTGELFF. CDR3 sequence (DNA): TGTGCCAGCAGTTGGACTAGCGGGGGCCCCCTAGGGTGGACCGGGGAGCTGTTTTTT.

This chain connects TRBV6-1 to TRBJ2-4, with D possibly being TRBD1 (5 bases). CDR3 size: 15 residues. Germline V gene data show CDR1 as MNHNS and CDR2 as SASEGT. The ends were cut back, 6 bases at V and 1 base at J, with 13 bases in the middle. Here the CDR3 reads CASSPGYNAKNIQYF. The CDR3 DNA is TGTGCCAGCAGCCCAGGGTATAATGCCAAAAACATTCAGTACTTC.

The rearrangement uses TRBV20-1 and TRBJ2-7, with unresolved D. Trimming stripped 0 bases from V and 4 bases from J, with 10 bases between. CDR1 is DFQATT and CDR2 is SNEGSKA in the germline V gene (reference sequence). The CDR3 is made up of 13 amino acids. The CDR3 loop reads CSARDTAQYEQYF. In DNA form, the CDR3 reads TGCAGTGCTAGAGATACCGCACAATACGAGCAGTACTTC.

Many counts were recorded for this clonotype. The V call is TRBV12-3 or TRBV12-4, the J call TRBJ1-1; D call uncertain. With 7 bases removed from V and 8 bases from J, the gap between germline ends came to 20 bases. The CDR3 spans 14 residues. The DNA of the CDR3 is TGTGCCAGCACGACTTCGGAAGGAGTCAGGGAAGCTTTCTTT. Its translation: CASTTSEGVREAFF.

This clonotype appeared many times. The chain uses TRBV29-1 and TRBJ2-5; TRBD1 might be the D (5 bases). The V end lost 6 bases, the J end lost 7 bases, and 15 bases lay between the germline ends. The CDR3 covers 12 residues. CDR1 and CDR2 (germline): SQVTM, ANQGSEA. CDR3: CSVLTEMGTQYF. The CDR3 DNA is TGCAGCGTGCTGACAGAGATGGGGACCCAGTACTTC.

This clonotype has ten or more counts. This chain joins TRBV12-3 or TRBV12-4 and TRBJ1-1, with D tentatively TRBD1 (5 bases). This CDR3 has 14 residues. Trimming shortened V by 2 bases and J by 2 bases, and 9 bases separated the two germline ends. The CDR3 protein is CASSLSGINTEAFF. The CDR3 DNA follows: TGTGCCAGCAGTTTATCAGGGATCAACACTGAAGCTTTCTTT.

This clonotype showed up many times. This chain uses TRBV12-3 or TRBV12-4 with TRBJ1-5, with D tentatively TRBD1 (5 bases). V lost 5 bases and J lost 4, with 15 bases in between. The CDR3 loop spans 15 amino acids. The CDR3 protein is CASSAGLLRNQPQHF. The CDR3 DNA is TGTGCCAGCAGTGCGGGACTCCTGAGGAATCAGCCCCAGCATTTT.

This sequence joins TRBV5-1 and TRBJ2-7; 8 nucleotides agree with TRBD1. The germline gives CDR1 SGHRS, CDR2 YFSETQ. This CDR3 is 14 amino acids long. V lost 4 bases, J lost 1 base, and 4 bases stayed unmatched. The CDR3 DNA follows: TGCGCCAGCAGCGGCTGGACAGGGTCCTACGAGCAGTACTTC. It translates to CASSGWTGSYEQYF. Looking up the rest from reference TRBV5-1 and TRBJ2-7 gives the full variable domain: KAGVTQTPRYLIKTRGQQVTLSCSPISGHRSVSWYQQTPGQGLQFLFEYFSETQRNKGNFPGRFSGRQFSNSRSEMNVSTLELGDSALYLCASSGWTGSYEQYFGPGTRLTVT.

This clonotype was detected many times. The gene calls are TRBV10-3 and TRBJ2-7; no clear D gene. Germline-derived CDR1 and CDR2 are ENHRY and SYGVKD. There are 12 residues in the CDR3. V lost 4 bases and J 3 bases, leaving 7 bases between the germline ends. The CDR3 region is CAISAKGYEQYF. Here the CDR3 DNA reads TGTGCCATCAGTGCCAAGGGCTACGAGCAGTACTTC.

In this sample, this clonotype turned up once. This may stem from a read error, because a much larger clone lies one nucleotide away. This chain links TRBV19 with TRBJ1-1; TRBD1 might be the D (5 bases). Trimming shortened V by 10 bases and J by 0 bases, and 18 bases separated the two germline ends. This CDR3 contains 15 residues. CDR1 LNHDA and CDR2 SQIVND come from the germline V gene (reference sequence). CDR3 residues: CATRGIDSMNTEAFF. The CDR3 nucleotides read TGTGCCACTAGGGGCATAGACAGCATGAACACTGAAGCTTTCTTT.

The table lists this clonotype with many counts. The chain couples TRBV27 to TRBJ2-5; D perhaps matches TRBD2 (5 bases). Trimming took off 0 bases at V and 13 bases at J, with 18 bases between the two ends. CDR1 is MNHEY and CDR2 is SMNVEV in the germline V gene (reference sequence). The CDR3 extends over 14 amino acids. The DNA for the CDR3 is TGTGCCAGCAGTTTATCGAGGGCGACTATGCCGTGGTACTTC. This encodes CASSLSRATMPWYF.

This clonotype showed up many times. V is TRBV28 and J is TRBJ2-2; D is possibly TRBD2 (5 bases). The V and J ends lost 2 bases and 4 bases respectively, with 14 bases between them. The CDR3 length is 16 residues. Germline loops: CDR1 MDHEN, CDR2 SYDVKM. As DNA, the CDR3 is TGTGCCAGCAGTTTAGAAACGCATGGAGGCACCGGGGAGCTGTTTTTT. Its protein product is CASSLETHGGTGELFF.

This clonotype appeared many times. This CDR3 is CASSLSKGTLSYEQYF. The CDR3 DNA sequence: TGTGCCAGCAGTTTATCAAAAGGGACATTGTCCTACGAGCAGTACTTC. This chain links TRBV27 with TRBJ2-7; D is possibly TRBD1 (6 bases). This CDR3 is built from 16 residues. Germline V gives CDR1 MNHEY, CDR2 SMNVEV (reference sequence). Trimming shortened V by 0 bases and J by 1 base, and 13 bases separated the two germline ends.